Following are 24 T cell receptor beta chains from one sample sequenced in a study of blood T cell repertoires in COVID-19. The assay was immunoSEQ multiplex PCR, and TCRdb's table has in-frame clones only and misses some. The sample lists 200,000 to 250,000 clones, 90% occurring once. Sequencing input: PBMCs or T cells enriched from blood (not recorded which). The receptor source for this set is a man aged 25-45 years who had been exposed to COVID-19.

V usage is TRBV9 and J usage is TRBJ1-4; TRBD1 might be the D (5 bases). Between the trimmed V and J ends, which lost 4 bases and 7 bases, there was a span of 17 bases. CDR1 is SGDLS, CDR2 YYNGEE, per germline. This CDR3 region has 15 residues. The CDR3 coding sequence is TGTGCCAGCAGCCCTGGGGGGGGATCGGGTGAAAAACTGTTTTTT. Translation gives CASSPGGGSGEKLFF.

The chain links TRBV27 to TRBJ1-1, with a weak D call TRBD1 (6 bases). Trimming left V 5 bases short and J 1 base short, with 14 bases between. The CDR3 is 15 residues long. Germline CDR1 MNHEY, CDR2 SMNVEV (reference sequence). CDR3 residues: CASSPQGQWNTEAFF. In DNA form, the CDR3 reads TGTGCCAGCAGTCCCCAAGGACAGTGGAACACTGAAGCTTTCTTT.

The chain joins TRBV7-9 to TRBJ1-6; D is unclear. The CDR3 has 18 residues. Looked up from germline, CDR1 is SEHNR and CDR2 is FQNEAQ (reference sequence). V dropped 0 bases and J dropped 7 bases, with 19 bases sitting between them. The CDR3 protein is CASSLAGEEGIWNSPLHF. The CDR3 nucleotides read TGTGCCAGCAGCTTAGCGGGAGAGGAGGGTATATGGAATTCACCCCTCCACTTT.

The chain has TRBV27 and TRBJ1-4, with a weak D call TRBD1 (5 bases). The V end lost 0 bases, the J end lost 2 bases, and 13 bases lay between the germline ends. Germline CDR1 MNHEY, CDR2 SMNVEV (reference sequence). There are 17 residues in the CDR3. The CDR3 sequence: CASSLSRGGGTNEKLFF. The CDR3 bases are TGTGCCAGCAGTTTATCCCGGGGCGGGGGTACTAATGAAAAACTGTTTTTT.

The chain carries TRBV2 and TRBJ2-7, with 7 bases matching TRBD2. The CDR3 loop spans 15 amino acids. In germline, CDR1 is SNHLY, CDR2 FYNNEI. The junction had 8 bases not matched to a gene; V was cut back by 4 bases and J by 2 bases. The DNA for the CDR3 is TGTGCCAGCAGTGCTGAGCTAGCGGAAACCTACGAGCAGTACTTC. It is translated as CASSAELAETYEQYF.

The chain carries TRBV4-1 and TRBJ1-1; D call uncertain. V was cut by 4 bases and J by 4 bases, with 7 bases left in between. This CDR3 comprises 12 residues. CDR1 is MGHRA, CDR2 YSYEKL, per germline. CDR3 DNA: TGCGCCAGCAGCCCCGAGGGCACTGAAGCTTTCTTT. Translation gives CASSPEGTEAFF.

This chain joins TRBV9 and TRBJ2-2; D gene unclear. The germline gives CDR1 SGDLS, CDR2 YYNGEE. V lost 4 bases to trimming and J lost 6 bases, with 10 bases between them. This CDR3 is 13 amino acids long. In nucleotides, the CDR3 is TGTGCCAGCAGCCCCCCAATTCCCGGGGAGCTGTTTTTT. As protein: CASSPPIPGELFF. Full variable domain (rest looked up from reference TRBV9 and TRBJ2-2): DSGVTQTPKHLITATGQRVTLRCSPRSGDLSVYWYQQSLDQGLQFLIQYYNGEERAKGNILERFSAQQFPDLHSELNLSSLELGDSALYFCASSPPIPGELFFGEGSRLTVL.

Turning to this clone: Other DNA sequences in the sample encode the same CDR3. The V and J genes are TRBV5-1 and TRBJ1-2, with D unresolved. Germline V CDR1 and CDR2: SGHRS, YFSETQ. The CDR3 extends over 13 amino acids. V shed 4 bases and J shed 8 bases, with 15 bases lying between them. DNA for the CDR3: TGCGCCAGCAGCCTTGACCGGGAGAGGGGCTACACCTTC. Translated: CASSLDRERGYTF.

This CDR3 reads CASSQYLKPSYEQYF. CDR3 nucleotide sequence: TGCGCCAGCAGCCAATACTTGAAACCCTCCTACGAGCAGTACTTC. The J gene is TRBJ2-7, the V gene TRBV4-1; D remains unclear. Per the germline V gene, CDR1 is MGHRA and CDR2 is YSYEKL. The V gene lost 2 bases and the J gene lost 0 bases, with 11 bases spanning the gap. The CDR3 totals 15 residues.

The V and J genes are TRBV5-1 and TRBJ2-1; maybe TRBD1 (6 bases). Trimming took 2 bases from V and 5 from J, leaving 8 bases between them. CDR1 is SGHRS and CDR2 is YFSETQ in the germline V gene. The CDR3 covers 13 residues. The CDR3 sequence is CASSFGQHNEQFF. The CDR3 region has the DNA TGCGCCAGCAGCTTCGGACAGCACAATGAGCAGTTCTTC.

The chain is built from TRBV7-2 and TRBJ1-5; D unresolved. CDR1 is SGHTA and CDR2 is FQGNSA in the germline V gene. Trimming stripped 5 bases from V and 6 bases from J, with 20 bases between. The CDR3 loop spans 16 amino acids. For the CDR3, the DNA is TGTGCCAGCAGCACAACCACGTCTCGGCGGGGTCAGCCCCAGCATTTT. Its protein is CASSTTTSRRGQPQHF.

The chain employs TRBV19 and TRBJ1-2, with a possible D match to TRBD1 (6 bases). This CDR3 spans 14 amino acids. From germline, CDR1 is LNHDA and CDR2 SQIVND (reference sequence). The germline V and J ends were trimmed by 6 bases and 4 bases, with 15 bases remaining between them. CDR3 bases: TGTGCCAGTAGCCCCCGGGACATCCGCTATGGCTACACCTTC. Translating gives CASSPRDIRYGYTF.

The chain is built from TRBV4-1 and TRBJ1-5; 8 nucleotides agree with TRBD1. This CDR3 region has 16 residues. The germline CDR1 and CDR2 sequences are MGHRA and YSYEKL. The V gene end was trimmed by 0 bases and the J gene end by 4 bases; junction bases not matched to a gene: 5. In DNA form, the CDR3 reads TGCGCCAGCAGCCAAGAGGACAGGGCGTCAAATCAGCCCCAGCATTTT. Translation: CASSQEDRASNQPQHF.

This sequence joins TRBV5-1 and TRBJ2-7; maybe TRBD2 (5 bases). V lost 0 bases and J 3 bases, leaving 10 bases between the germline ends. The CDR3 has 14 amino acids. From germline, CDR1 is SGHRS and CDR2 YFSETQ. The CDR3 loop reads CASSLDGSNYEQYF. The CDR3 DNA is TGCGCCAGCAGCTTGGATGGGAGTAACTACGAGCAGTACTTC.

The chain couples TRBV7-9 to TRBJ1-5; TRBD1 agrees at 7 bases. CDR3 length: 11 amino acids. Germline V lookup: CDR1 SEHNR, CDR2 FQNEAQ (reference sequence). CDR3 coding DNA: TGTGCGACAGGGTTTGATCAGCCCCAGCATTTT. It codes for CATGFDQPQHF. The full variable domain, its missing parts supplied by reference TRBV7-9 and TRBJ1-5, is DTGVSQNPRHKITKRGQNVTFRCDPISEHNRLYWYRQTLGQGPEFLTYFQNEAQLEKSRLLSDRFSAERPKGSFSTLEIQRTEQGDSAMYLCATGFDQPQHFGDGTRLSIL.

The chain combines TRBV29-1 with TRBJ1-3; 7 bases align to TRBD1. The CDR3 extends over 14 amino acids. Germline assignment: CDR1 SQVTM and CDR2 ANQGSEA. The V gene end was trimmed by 6 bases and the J gene end by 0 bases; junction bases not matched to a gene: 5. CDR3 DNA: TGCAGCGTAGCAGGGGGAAGCTCTGGAAACACCATATATTTT. It yields the protein CSVAGGSSGNTIYF.

This clone was recorded only once. This sequence joins TRBV7-2 and TRBJ1-1; D might be TRBD1 (5 bases). Germline V gene lookup returns CDR1 SGHTA and CDR2 FQGNSA. The germline V and J ends were trimmed by 7 bases and 0 bases, with 15 bases remaining between them. The CDR3 is 15 amino acids. The CDR3 DNA sequence: TGTGCCAGCAATCCCTCGGGGGTAGTGAACACTGAAGCTTTCTTT. Residues: CASNPSGVVNTEAFF.

This chain connects TRBV6-5 to TRBJ2-3; weak D call: TRBD2 (6 bases). The germline CDR1 and CDR2 sequences are MNHEY and SVGAGI. The ends were cut back, 7 bases at V and 0 bases at J, with 11 bases in the middle. The length of the CDR3 is 14 residues. CDR3 coding DNA: TGTGCCAGCACTGGACTAATTAGCACAGATACGCAGTATTTT. Encoded protein: CASTGLISTDTQYF.

Here the CDR3 DNA reads TGTGCCAGCAGCCAAGTCCCGGGCAGGAGCGGGCAGTACTTC. This gives the protein CASSQVPGRSGQYF. The rearrangement links TRBV3-1 (or the pseudogene TRBV3-2) to TRBJ2-7; tentatively, D is TRBD2 (5 bases). V was pared by 1 base and J by 9 bases, with 16 bases between. This CDR3 contains 14 residues. In germline, CDR1 is LGHDT, CDR2 YNNKEL (reference sequence).

The J gene is TRBJ1-5, the V gene TRBV4-1, with a tentative D call TRBD1 (5 bases). This CDR3 has 15 amino acids. Per germline, CDR1 MGHRA and CDR2 YSYEKL. V shed 0 bases and J shed 7 bases, with 13 bases lying between them. This chain's CDR3 is CASSQEGRGLQPQHF. For the CDR3, the DNA is TGCGCCAGCAGCCAAGAGGGGAGGGGCCTACAGCCCCAGCATTTT.

The V gene is TRBV5-6, the J gene TRBJ1-2; possible D gene TRBD1, 5 bases. V was cut by 3 bases and J by 12 bases, with 21 bases left in between. The CDR3 has 14 amino acids. Germline values: CDR1 SGHDT, CDR2 YYEEEE. The CDR3 protein is CASSSWTSAPRDTF. As DNA, the CDR3 is TGTGCCAGCAGCTCTTGGACCTCCGCTCCCAGGGACACCTTC. The full variable domain, its missing parts supplied by reference TRBV5-6 and TRBJ1-2, is DAGVTQSPTHLIKTRGQQVTLRCSPKSGHDTVSWYQQALGQGPQFIFQYYEEEERQRGNFPDRFSGHQFPNYSSELNVNALLLGDSALYLCASSSWTSAPRDTFGSGTRLTVV.

The chain carries TRBV9 and TRBJ2-7; TRBD1 matches 10 bases. Germline V gene lookup returns CDR1 SGDLS and CDR2 YYNGEE. After removal of 4 bases from V and 7 bases from J, the junction contained 11 bases not matched to a gene. The CDR3 is 15 residues long. The CDR3 DNA follows: TGTGCCAGCAGCCCTCTCCGGGACAGGGGTAGGGAGCAGTACTTC. This codes for CASSPLRDRGREQYF.

This clone was detected only a few times. J is TRBJ2-3 and V is TRBV15; no clear D gene. This CDR3 spans 13 amino acids. Germline values: CDR1 LNHNV, CDR2 YYDKDF (reference sequence). Trimming took 0 bases from V and 5 from J, leaving 6 bases between them. The CDR3 sequence is CATSRDVRDTQYF. CDR3 sequence (DNA): TGTGCCACCAGCAGAGATGTCCGAGATACGCAGTATTTT.

The genes are TRBV6-5 and TRBJ1-3; 8 nucleotides agree with TRBD1. Germline V gene sequence: CDR1 MNHEY, CDR2 SVGAGI. Losses at the gene ends were 0 bases for V and 4 bases for J; bases not matched to a gene: 5. CDR3 size: 16 residues. The DNA for the CDR3 is TGTGCCAGCAGTTACTCGACGAGGACAGGGGGAAACACCATATATTTT. It is translated as CASSYSTRTGGNTIYF.